One sample yielded the 18 T cell receptor beta chains listed below, sequenced in a study of T cells in Graves' hyperthyroidism and ophthalmopathy. TCR beta CDR3 sequences were amplified from RNA transcripts. With the HTBI primer set, the TCR CDR3 went through a first round of RT-PCR. TCRdb used MiXCR to reprocess the multiplex PCR reads, holding one entry per CDR3 protein. The sample shows 700,000 or so distinct CDR3 sequences, about 14% of them seen only once. What was sequenced was blood. All receptors come from a woman in her fifties or sixties with Graves' ophthalmopathy.

The V gene is TRBV18, the J gene TRBJ1-2, with unresolved D. The CDR3 is made up of 17 amino acids. Trimming pared 3 bases from V and 0 bases from J, leaving 17 bases between. Germline-derived CDR1 and CDR2 are KGHSH and LQKENI. CDR3 residues: CASSPLHAVPTNYGYTF. CDR3 bases: TGTGCCAGCTCACCTTTACATGCAGTACCTACTAACTATGGCTACACCTTC. The entire variable domain, with the rest obtained from reference TRBV18 and TRBJ1-2, is as follows: NAGVMQNPRHLVRRRGQEARLRCSPMKGHSHVYWYRQLPEEGLKFMVYLQKENIIDESGMPKERFSAEFPKEGPSILRIQQVVRGDSAAYFCASSPLHAVPTNYGYTFGSGTRLTVV.

This chain links TRBV5-1 with TRBJ2-1; D gene ambiguous. CDR1 SGHRS and CDR2 YFSETQ come from the germline V gene. The V end was cut by 0 bases, the J end by 4 bases, with 8 bases between. The CDR3 extends over 14 amino acids. The CDR3 spells CASSLDNSYNEQFF. CDR3 DNA: TGCGCCAGCAGCTTGGATAACAGTTACAATGAGCAGTTCTTC.

The chain couples TRBV12-3 or TRBV12-4 to TRBJ2-2; 15 bases are a match to TRBD2. After removal of 10 bases from V and 5 bases from J, the junction contained 11 bases not matched to a gene. This CDR3 is 17 amino acids long. The CDR3: CATQGLAGGVITGELFF. The CDR3, as DNA: TGTGCCACCCAGGGACTAGCGGGAGGCGTGATAACCGGGGAGCTGTTTTTT.

This clonotype was observed many times. This rearrangement joins TRBV28 to TRBJ1-2, with D uncertain. Germline V CDR1 and CDR2: MDHEN, SYDVKM. The V and J ends lost 3 bases and 4 bases respectively, with 9 bases between them. There are 13 residues in the CDR3. The CDR3 bases are TGTGCCAGCAGTTTTCCCCCGGCCTATGGCTACACCTTC. It is translated as CASSFPPAYGYTF.

This clonotype was observed at least ten times. V and J are TRBV7-8 and TRBJ1-2; D is perhaps TRBD1 (6 bases). Germline V CDR1 and CDR2: SGHVS, FQNEAQ. This CDR3 contains 15 residues. Trimming pared 4 bases from V and 8 bases from J, leaving 20 bases between. CDR3 residues: CASSSAGHPGSGYTF. The CDR3, as DNA: TGTGCCAGCAGCTCAGCGGGACACCCGGGGTCCGGCTACACCTTC. The complete variable domain, with remaining parts taken from reference TRBV7-8 and TRBJ1-2, reads GAGVSQSPRYKVAKRGQDVALRCDPISGHVSLFWYQQALGQGPEFLTYFQNEAQLDKSGLPSDRFFAERPEGSVSTLKIQRTQQEDSAVYLCASSSAGHPGSGYTFGSGTRLTVV.

This clonotype was detected many times. V gene TRBV20-1 combines with J gene TRBJ2-7, with D possibly called TRBD1 or TRBD2 (5 bases each). V gave up 7 bases and J gave up 5 bases, with 18 bases separating them. The CDR3 contains 13 residues. CDR1 is DFQATT, CDR2 SNEGSKA, per germline (reference sequence). The CDR3 sequence is CSEGGQGSHEQYF. CDR3 DNA sequence: TGCAGTGAAGGAGGTCAGGGAAGTCACGAGCAGTACTTC.

This clonotype was seen more than once but under ten times. The chain carries TRBV28 and TRBJ1-6; no clear D. The CDR3 is 11 amino acids. Trimming shortened V by 1 base and J by 9 bases, and 1 base separated the two germline ends. In germline, CDR1 is MDHEN, CDR2 SYDVKM. CDR3 residues: CASSLSSPLHF. CDR3 nucleotides: TGTGCCAGCAGTTTATCTTCACCCCTCCACTTT.

This clonotype occurred many times. The V and J genes are TRBV2 and TRBJ2-1; 8 bases agree with TRBD2. The length of the CDR3 is 15 residues. With 6 bases clipped from V and 3 bases from J, the junction kept 7 bases outside the gene matches. Germline assignment: CDR1 SNHLY and CDR2 FYNNEI. The CDR3 DNA sequence: TGTGCCAGCAGACCGGGACTAGAAAGCTACAATGAGCAGTTCTTC. Amino acids: CASRPGLESYNEQFF.

In this sample, this clonotype turned up a few times. V and J are TRBV28 and TRBJ2-5; D is perhaps TRBD2 (6 bases). The CDR3 runs 15 residues. Trimming pared 8 bases from V and 5 bases from J, leaving 21 bases between. The germline V gene encodes CDR1 MDHEN and CDR2 SYDVKM. The chain's CDR3 is CASRSTSKSGETQYF. The CDR3 DNA is TGTGCCAGCCGATCGACTAGTAAAAGCGGGGAGACCCAGTACTTC. The full variable domain, rest sourced from reference TRBV28 and TRBJ2-5, is DVKVTQSSRYLVKRTGEKVFLECVQDMDHENMFWYRQDPGLGLRLIYFSYDVKMKEKGDIPEGYSVSREKKERFSLILESASTNQTSMYLCASRSTSKSGETQYFGPGTRLLVL.

The V gene is TRBV7-9, the J gene TRBJ2-2, with D maybe TRBD2 (6 bases). The CDR3 is 16 amino acids. Between the trimmed V and J ends, which lost 3 bases and 5 bases, there was a span of 16 bases. Germline assignment: CDR1 SEHNR and CDR2 FQNEAQ (reference sequence). CDR3 amino acids: CASSFAGRLKTGELFF. CDR3 DNA: TGTGCCAGCAGCTTTGCCGGGAGATTAAAAACCGGGGAGCTGTTTTTT.

This clonotype came up many times. The gene calls are TRBV20-1 and TRBJ1-2; no clear D. The length of the CDR3 is 13 residues. V was cut by 6 bases and J by 0 bases, with 11 bases left in between. Germline V lookup: CDR1 DFQATT, CDR2 SNEGSKA (reference sequence). This CDR3 is CSALTPANYGYTF. The CDR3 DNA reads as TGCAGTGCGCTTACACCGGCTAACTATGGCTACACCTTC.

This clonotype has at least ten counts. This sequence joins TRBV29-1 and TRBJ2-7, with a weak D call TRBD1 (8 bases). The CDR3 consists of 13 residues. Germline V gene sequence: CDR1 SQVTM, CDR2 ANQGSEA. The V end was cut by 6 bases, the J end by 4 bases, with 16 bases between. This CDR3 is CSVGGTGGYEQYF. CDR3 DNA: TGCAGCGTCGGGGGGACAGGCGGGTACGAGCAGTACTTC.

As regards this clonotype: A read error is possible here, since a much larger clone lies one base away. The chain is built from TRBV28 and TRBJ2-1, with D maybe TRBD2 (6 bases). The CDR3 consists of 14 residues. Germline CDR1 and CDR2: MDHEN and SYDVKM. V lost 11 bases to trimming and J lost 7 bases, with 21 bases between them. This CDR3 is CAGTKLTSNNEQFF. The CDR3 DNA is TGTGCCGGCACCAAGCTCACTAGCAATAATGAGCAGTTCTTC.

The chain carries TRBV20-1 and TRBJ1-1; 8 bases are a match to TRBD1. CDR1 is DFQATT and CDR2 is SNEGSKA in the germline V gene (reference sequence). This CDR3 region has 14 residues. The V segment lost 6 bases and the J segment 11 bases; nucleotides outside the gene matches: 17. In DNA, the CDR3 is TGCAGTGCCAATAGACAGGGGCTTGGTTTGGGGGCTTTCTTT. Translating it yields CSANRQGLGLGAFF.

This clonotype was observed many times. The genes are TRBV7-2 and TRBJ2-2; D gene ambiguous. Deletions cut 4 bases from V and 7 bases from J, with 7 bases between. CDR3 length: 12 amino acids. Germline V gene lookup returns CDR1 SGHTA and CDR2 FQGNSA. The CDR3, as DNA: TGTGCCAGCAGCTCTTATTTCGGGGAGCTGTTTTTT. Translating gives CASSSYFGELFF.

This clonotype was detected many times. This chain links TRBV28 with TRBJ2-1; 16 nucleotides align to TRBD2. Germline V lookup: CDR1 MDHEN, CDR2 SYDVKM. V dropped 6 bases and J dropped 2; count of bases not matched to a gene: 4. The CDR3 has 17 residues. CDR3 protein: CASRGTSGRAAYNEQFF. DNA for the CDR3: TGTGCCAGCAGGGGGACTAGCGGGAGGGCCGCCTACAATGAGCAGTTCTTC.

Ten or more counts support this clonotype. This chain joins TRBV28 and TRBJ1-1; no reliable D call. Germline lookup yields CDR1 MDHEN and CDR2 SYDVKM. This CDR3 region has 13 residues. Trimming pared 6 bases from V and 4 bases from J, leaving 12 bases between. Here the CDR3 reads CASRVTEGTEAFF. The CDR3, as DNA: TGTGCCAGCAGGGTGACCGAGGGCACTGAAGCTTTCTTT.

There are many counts of this clonotype. The CDR3 nucleotides read TGTGCCAGCAGCTTAACGGGAATACAAGAGACCCAGTACTTC. It translates to CASSLTGIQETQYF. The chain combines TRBV7-3 with TRBJ2-5, with unresolved D. V was cut by 0 bases and J by 2 bases, with 7 bases left in between. This CDR3 has 14 amino acids. CDR1 and CDR2 (germline): SGHTA, FQGTGA.